These 14 T cell receptor beta chains share one sample of origin, sequenced in a study of T cell responses to AZD1222 COVID-19 vaccine. Using immunoSEQ multiplex PCR, the repertoire was profiled, and TCRdb retains in-frame clones only, with some absent. The sample shows some 110,000 clones, more than 70% of them seen only once. This sample comprised peripheral blood, obtained 28 days after the second AZD1222 dose. These receptors all come from an adult who received the AZD1222 COVID-19 vaccine.

This chain uses TRBV7-9 with TRBJ2-7; 10 bases agree with TRBD2. CDR3 size: 14 residues. Trimming cost V 4 bases and J 7 bases; bases outside gene matches: 7. Germline CDR1 is SEHNR and CDR2 is FQNEAQ (reference sequence). The DNA of the CDR3 is TGTGCCAGCAGCTCAAGCGGGAGGGGGTCAGAGCAGTACTTC. This codes for CASSSSGRGSEQYF.

This clone appeared once. The rearrangement links TRBV6-6 to TRBJ1-2, with TRBD1 matching over 7 bases. Germline V CDR1 and CDR2: MNHNY, SVGAGI (reference sequence). The CDR3 covers 15 residues. V was pared by 2 bases and J by 2 bases, with 5 bases of the junction left unmatched. CDR3 sequence: CASSYTVGQNYGYTF. For the CDR3, the DNA is TGTGCCAGCAGTTACACAGTGGGACAGAACTATGGCTACACCTTC.

The rearrangement uses TRBV30 and TRBJ2-5; D is perhaps TRBD2 (6 bases). Germline CDR1 is GTSNPN and CDR2 is SVGIG (reference sequence). The CDR3 covers 15 residues. V lost 8 bases, J lost 1 base, and 20 bases lay in between. The CDR3 loop reads CAHGGGVTVQETQYF. The DNA of the CDR3 is TGTGCCCATGGAGGCGGGGTAACCGTCCAAGAGACCCAGTACTTC.

V and J are TRBV12-5 and TRBJ2-1, with D uncertain. V was pared by 7 bases and J by 2 bases, with 18 bases between. The CDR3 is made up of 16 amino acids. Germline values: CDR1 LGHNT, CDR2 FRNRAP. The CDR3 nucleotides read TGTGCTAGTGCCGATTCGGTTGTGCGGCCCTACAATGAGCAGTTCTTC. It specifies CASADSVVRPYNEQFF. Filled out from reference TRBV12-5 and TRBJ2-1, the complete variable domain reads DARVTQTPRHKVTEMGQEVTMRCQPILGHNTVFWYRQTMMQGLELLAYFRNRAPLDDSGMPKDRFSAEMPDATLATLKIQPSEPRDSAVYFCASADSVVRPYNEQFFGPGTRLTVL.

The chain employs TRBV4-3 and TRBJ1-4; D is unclear. Trimming left V 0 bases short and J 7 bases short, with 12 bases between. Germline V lookup: CDR1 LGHNA, CDR2 YSLEER. The CDR3 sequence is 15 residues long. In DNA form, the CDR3 reads TGCGCCAGCAGCCAAGAGGGTAGGGTTGGTGAAAAACTGTTTTTT. Amino acid sequence: CASSQEGRVGEKLFF.

This chain uses TRBV6-1 with TRBJ1-3; D uncertain. The CDR3 runs 16 residues. V shed 0 bases and J shed 0 bases, with 9 bases lying between them. Germline V gene lookup returns CDR1 MNHNS and CDR2 SASEGT. CDR3 loop: CASSEALLNSGNTIYF. CDR3 sequence (DNA): TGTGCCAGCAGTGAAGCGCTTCTGAACTCTGGAAACACCATATATTTT.

V gene TRBV28 combines with J gene TRBJ2-7; TRBD2 aligns across 9 bases. V shed 5 bases and J 4 bases; nucleotides not matched to a gene: 0. The CDR3 is made up of 12 amino acids. Germline V gene lookup returns CDR1 MDHEN and CDR2 SYDVKM. The chain's CDR3 is CASSLAGYEQYF. In nucleotides, the CDR3 is TGTGCCAGCAGTCTAGCGGGATACGAGCAGTACTTC.

The gene calls are TRBV2 and TRBJ1-1; 10 bases match TRBD1. Losses at the gene ends were 8 bases for V and 3 bases for J; bases not matched to a gene: 3. The V gene's germline CDR1 is SNHLY and CDR2 FYNNEI. This CDR3 is 13 amino acids long. Written as DNA, the CDR3 is TGTGCCAGCGGGGACAGGGGCTACACTGAAGCTTTCTTT. Translation gives CASGDRGYTEAFF. Supplemented by reference TRBV2 and TRBJ1-1, the full variable domain reads EPEVTQTPSHQVTQMGQEVILRCVPISNHLYFYWYRQILGQKVEFLVSFYNNEISEKSEIFDDQFSVERPDGSNFTLKIRSTKLEDSAMYFCASGDRGYTEAFFGQGTRLTVV.

This clone was counted a single time. The rearrangement links TRBV30 to TRBJ2-7; TRBD2 might be the D (7 bases). CDR3 length: 15 residues. V gave up 1 base and J gave up 4 bases, with 17 bases separating them. Germline assignment: CDR1 GTSNPN and CDR2 SVGIG (reference sequence). The CDR3 loop is CAWSGLWGRGYEQYF. DNA of the CDR3: TGTGCCTGGAGTGGTTTATGGGGGCGGGGGTACGAGCAGTACTTC.

This clone has only one observation. The rearrangement joins TRBV6-2 or TRBV6-3 to TRBJ2-1, with TRBD1 matching over 7 bases. This CDR3 contains 15 residues. The germline CDR1 and CDR2 sequences are MNHEY and SVGEGT. J lost 2 bases, V lost 6 bases, and 7 bases had no gene match. This CDR3 is CASSLRQGTYNEQFF. For the CDR3, the DNA is TGTGCCAGCAGCCTACGACAGGGAACCTACAATGAGCAGTTCTTC.

The rearrangement joins TRBV7-8 to TRBJ1-1; D perhaps matches TRBD1 (5 bases). The germline gives CDR1 SGHVS, CDR2 FQNEAQ. The CDR3 has 15 residues. The germline V and J ends were trimmed by 4 bases and 1 base, with 13 bases remaining between them. In DNA form, the CDR3 reads TGTGCCAGCAGCTCCCCCAACGGGGCGAACACTGAAGCTTTCTTT. It translates to CASSSPNGANTEAFF.

The chain employs TRBV19 and TRBJ2-1; D tentatively reads TRBD1 or TRBD2 (6 bases each). The CDR3 loop spans 14 amino acids. The V gene's germline CDR1 is LNHDA and CDR2 SQIVND (reference sequence). Trimming took 5 bases from V and 7 from J, leaving 15 bases between them. CDR3: CASSHGGLGNEQFF. The CDR3 nucleotides are TGTGCCAGTAGTCATGGGGGGCTCGGGAATGAGCAGTTCTTC.

This clone is a singleton in its sample. The CDR3 DNA follows: TGTGCCAGTAGGGGATCAAAGGGGACTGAAGCTTTCTTT. It encodes CASRGSKGTEAFF. The chain combines TRBV19 with TRBJ1-1; D perhaps matches TRBD1 (5 bases). V lost 6 bases and J lost 5, with 13 bases in between. The CDR3 runs 13 residues. The germline V gene has CDR1 LNHDA and CDR2 SQIVND (reference sequence).

This clone showed up just once. The chain employs TRBV4-1 and TRBJ2-1; possible D gene TRBD1, 5 bases. V was clipped by 5 bases and J by 3 bases, with 14 bases between them. The CDR3 spans 15 residues. Germline V gene lookup returns CDR1 MGHRA and CDR2 YSYEKL. CDR3 sequence reads: CASSSRVQGYNEQFF. The DNA for the CDR3 is TGCGCCAGCAGCTCCAGGGTGCAGGGCTACAATGAGCAGTTCTTC.